Sequencing of this T cell receptor (beta chain) was carried out in a study of siplizumab effects on memory and regulatory T cells. Assaying covered approximately 100,000 TCR templates per sample. The data were produced by immunoSEQ multiplex PCR, yet TCRdb's version contains in-frame clones alone and is incomplete. The sample holds over 100,000 clones, roughly 93% seen once. With regard to this clone: Its antigen is undetermined.

Findings and limits, study-wide: Siplizumab conditions gave an average of about 70% Treg-derived mappable alloreactive CD4+ clones, versus 25% to 30% for controls. In unstimulated cells, naive T cells appeared more diverse than memory T cells and seemed major alloresponse contributors. In roughly 75-95% of proliferating CD4+ or CD8+ clones, a naive or memory phenotype could not be assigned.

This CDR3 has 12 amino acids. Germline values: CDR1 SEHNR, CDR2 FQNEAQ (reference sequence). The V gene lost 5 bases and the J gene lost 6 bases, with 11 bases spanning the gap. The chain carries TRBV7-9 and TRBJ2-7; D possibly matches TRBD1 or TRBD2 (5 bases each). This receptor was obtained from a human donor in good health. The sequenced material came from Tregs sorted from blood. This CDR3 is CASSPGTREQYF. In DNA form, the CDR3 reads TGTGCCAGCAGCCCGGGGACCCGCGAGCAGTACTTC.